The clone carrying this TCR beta chain has more than one count but fewer than ten. Antigen specificity is unknown. The sample belongs to a study of breast tumors, draining lymph nodes, adjacent tissues. Notes on the study in general: Findings are consistent with lymph node origin and intratumoral expansion of most tumor T cells. Tumors had less TCR diversity than lymph nodes, more than nontumor tissue. Compared with basal-like, luminal-like tumors shared significantly more repertoire with nontumor tissue. The lymph node origin of tumor T cells was framed as consistent with a hypothesis, not demonstrated.

TCRdb reanalysed the multiplex PCR reads using MiXCR and keeps one entry per CDR3 protein. The table lists 150,000 to 200,000 distinct CDR3 sequences, around 35% of them singletons, with roughly 3.8% in the top ten. The lymph nodes were axillary draining lymph nodes from breast cancer patients. The germline V gene has CDR1 MNHEY and CDR2 SVGEGT. This CDR3 comprises 16 residues. V was pared by 5 bases and J by 2 bases, with 16 bases between. The sequenced sample was axillary lymph node tissue. This clonotype was obtained from a female donor with breast cancer. Some clones in this sample may be carry-over from other donors' samples. The rearrangement joins TRBV6-2 or TRBV6-3 to TRBJ1-5; a weak D match, TRBD1 (6 bases). CDR3 nucleotides: TGTGCCAGCAGTACTTCAGGGGTTTGGGGCAATCAGCCCCAGCATTTT. It encodes CASSTSGVWGNQPQHF.